This T cell receptor (beta chain) was captured by sequencing in a study of T cell responses to AZD1222 COVID-19 vaccine. The method was immunoSEQ multiplex PCR; TCRdb's version includes in-frame clones alone and lacks a portion of them. Of about 150,000 clones listed, around 89% are singletons. CDR3 size: 15 residues. V lost 4 bases to trimming and J lost 5 bases; unmatched junction nucleotides: 4. Germline V CDR1 and CDR2: MNHEY, SVGEGT. The TCR originated in an adult in good health. The V gene is TRBV6-2 or TRBV6-3, the J gene TRBJ2-5; 13 bases fit TRBD2. This material consisted of peripheral blood, taken on day 0 of AZD1222 vaccination. The DNA for the CDR3 is TGTGCCAGCAGTTTGACTAGCGGGGGGCGCGAGACCCAGTACTTC. It specifies CASSLTSGGRETQYF.